These T cell receptor beta chains were read from a single sample in a study of T cell responses to AZD1222 COVID-19 vaccine. Sequenced by immunoSEQ multiplex PCR; TCRdb stores in-frame clones only, minus some. The table has approximately 110,000 clones, approximately 90% seen once. The sample was peripheral blood, taken on day 0 of AZD1222 vaccination. The receptors come from an adult in good health. Each CDR3 is given with its conserved first and last residue. The D gene is left open where the match is weak. The size entry is marked missing in some rows and otherwise reads once, few, many or a size class.

>.|TRBV7-2|TRBJ2-1|.
CASSKTGDSNEQFF
TGTGCCAGCAGCAAAACGGGAGATAGCAATGAGCAGTTCTTC
>.|TRBV5-1|TRBJ2-1|.
CASSLVGAVYNEQFF
TGCGCCAGCAGCTTGGTGGGGGCCGTTTACAATGAGCAGTTCTTC
>.|TRBV11-2|TRBJ1-1|.
CASSSIRVGTTNTEAFF
TGTGCCAGCAGCTCCATTAGGGTCGGAACAACGAACACTGAAGCTTTCTTT
>TRBD2|TRBV18|TRBJ2-3|.
CASSYGASGGGTDTQYF
TGTGCCAGCTCTTATGGGGCTAGCGGGGGAGGCACAGATACGCAGTATTTT
>.|TRBV3-1/TRBV3-2|TRBJ1-5|.
CASSQPLPRGNQPQHF
TGTGCCAGCAGCCAACCTCTACCCAGGGGTAATCAGCCCCAGCATTTT
>.|TRBV4-1|TRBJ1-5|.
CASSQGQSWGYSNQPQHF
TGCGCCAGCAGCCAAGGACAGTCCTGGGGCTATAGCAATCAGCCCCAGCATTTT
>TRBD1|TRBV7-2|TRBJ2-1|.
CASTGQGFNEQFF
TGTGCCAGTACAGGACAGGGTTTTAATGAGCAGTTCTTC
>.|TRBV19|TRBJ1-2|.
CASSIGAGYGYTF
TGTGCCAGTAGTATTGGGGCGGGCTATGGCTACACCTTC
>TRBD1|TRBV29-1|TRBJ1-4|.
CSIRQGGTEKLFF
TGCAGCATACGACAGGGAGGTACTGAAAAACTGTTTTTT
>.|TRBV12-3/TRBV12-4|TRBJ2-1|.
CASSLALQEQFF
TGTGCCAGCAGTTTAGCGCTACAGGAGCAGTTCTTC
>.|TRBV27|TRBJ1-4|.
CASSPRSVSNKWDEKLFF
TGTGCCAGCAGCCCGAGATCCGTCTCCAATAAGTGGGATGAAAAACTGTTTTTT
>TRBD1|TRBV7-2|TRBJ1-1|.
CASSLLRDRLPAFF
TGTGCCAGCAGCTTACTCCGGGACAGGCTGCCAGCTTTCTTT
>.|TRBV18|TRBJ1-2|.
CASSPNRDYGYTF
TGTGCCAGCTCACCGAACAGGGACTATGGCTACACCTTC
>.|TRBV10-1|TRBJ1-3|.
CASRGEVAGNTIYF
TGCGCCAGCAGGGGGGAGGTGGCTGGAAACACCATATATTTT
>.|TRBV3-1/TRBV3-2|TRBJ1-1|.
CASSQASLGGREAFF
TGTGCCAGCAGCCAAGCTTCACTAGGGGGGCGTGAAGCTTTCTTT
>.|TRBV21-1|TRBJ2-1|.
CALLRDLNEQFF
TGTGCCCTCCTCCGGGACTTAAATGAGCAGTTCTTC
>.|TRBV29-1|TRBJ2-1|.
CSAATVDEQFF
TGCAGCGCCGCGACAGTGGATGAGCAGTTCTTC
>TRBD1|TRBV7-8|TRBJ1-4|.
CASSYTLRDRANEKLFF
TGTGCCAGCAGCTACACATTACGGGACAGGGCTAATGAAAAACTGTTTTTT
>.|TRBV6-2/TRBV6-3|TRBJ2-3|.
CASSYRAMVSTDTQYF
TGTGCCAGCAGTTACCGGGCAATGGTTAGCACAGATACGCAGTATTTT
>.|TRBV5-4|TRBJ2-1|few
CASSLAGDLGGEQFF
TGTGCCAGCAGCTTGGCCGGGGATTTGGGCGGTGAGCAGTTCTTC
>.|TRBV5-1|TRBJ2-2|.
CASSLQPGQDTGELFF
TGCGCCAGCAGCTTGCAACCCGGGCAGGACACCGGGGAGCTGTTTTTT
>TRBD1|TRBV2|TRBJ2-7|.
CASSARDRGRLGQYF
TGTGCCAGCAGTGCCCGGGACAGGGGGCGTTTAGGGCAGTACTTC
>.|TRBV4-2|TRBJ1-5|.
CASSQSEGDSNQPQHF
TGTGCCAGCAGCCAAAGTGAGGGAGATAGCAATCAGCCCCAGCATTTT
>TRBD1|TRBV6-2/TRBV6-3|TRBJ1-5|.
CASSYPTGGPGSNQPQHF
TGTGCCAGCAGTTACCCGACAGGGGGGCCGGGTAGCAATCAGCCCCAGCATTTT
>.|TRBV7-8|TRBJ2-7|once
CASSRRTDSYEQYF
TGTGCCAGCAGCCGTAGGACAGACTCCTACGAGCAGTACTTC
>TRBD1|TRBV9|TRBJ1-4|once
CASSPSGGGGRFNEKLFF
TGTGCCAGCAGCCCATCAGGGGGAGGAGGGAGGTTTAATGAAAAACTGTTTTTT
>.|TRBV19|TRBJ2-7|.
CASSRGGRYNYEQYF
TGTGCCAGTAGTAGAGGGGGGCGTTATAACTACGAGCAGTACTTC
>TRBD2|TRBV7-2|TRBJ2-1|once
CASSLAVIGLAGGKYNEQFF
TGTGCCAGCAGCTTAGCCGTCATAGGACTAGCGGGAGGAAAGTACAATGAGCAGTTCTTC
>.|TRBV29-1|TRBJ1-4|.
CSVQTVRGTNEKLFF
TGCAGCGTACAAACGGTTCGAGGCACTAATGAAAAACTGTTTTTT
>.|TRBV2|TRBJ1-4|.
CASKLEKLFF
TGTGCCAGCAAACTCGAAAAACTGTTTTTT
>.|TRBV6-2/TRBV6-3|TRBJ2-2|.
CASSYSGTITGELFF
TGTGCCAGCAGTTACTCAGGGACAATCACCGGGGAGCTGTTTTTT
>.|TRBV11-3|TRBJ1-2|.
CASSPGPTLSYTF
TGTGCCAGCAGCCCCGGACCAACACTGAGCTACACCTTC
>TRBD2|TRBV30|TRBJ2-3|.
CAWSTPTSGGLDTQYF
TGTGCCTGGAGTACACCGACTAGCGGGGGGTTAGATACGCAGTATTTT
>.|TRBV29-1|TRBJ1-1|once
CSARHLNTEAFF
TGCAGCGCTAGACACCTGAACACTGAAGCTTTCTTT
>.|TRBV5-1|TRBJ2-7|.
CASSRGPTGEQYF
TGCGCCAGCAGCCGAGGGCCCACCGGCGAGCAGTACTTC
>.|TRBV3-1/TRBV3-2|TRBJ2-3|.
CASSSRRVGPADTQYF
TGTGCCAGCAGCTCCCGGAGGGTGGGACCAGCAGATACGCAGTATTTT
>.|TRBV6-2/TRBV6-3|TRBJ2-5|.
CASSYLETQYF
TGTGCCAGCAGTTATTTGGAGACCCAGTACTTC
>TRBD1|TRBV6-5|TRBJ1-2|.
CASSLPGQGGRATF
TGTGCCAGCAGTTTACCGGGACAGGGGGGACGGGCCACCTTC
>TRBD1|TRBV5-5|TRBJ1-2|.
CASSSLGQGNYGYTF
TGTGCCAGCAGCTCGTTAGGACAGGGAAACTATGGCTACACCTTC
>TRBD1|TRBV5-4|TRBJ1-3|.
CASSSRTGLSGNTIYF
TGTGCCAGCAGCTCCCGGACAGGGCTCTCTGGAAACACCATATATTTT
>TRBD1|TRBV30|TRBJ1-4|.
CAWSSGTGGEKLFF
TGTGCCTGGAGTTCCGGGACAGGAGGAGAAAAACTGTTTTTT
>.|TRBV6-1|TRBJ2-1|.
CASSEVMEARWGRYNEQFF
TGTGCCAGCAGTGAAGTAATGGAGGCAAGGTGGGGAAGGTACAATGAGCAGTTCTTC
>TRBD2|TRBV18|TRBJ2-3|.
CASSPRPRGVSTDTQYF
TGTGCCAGCTCACCACGCCCTCGGGGGGTCAGCACAGATACGCAGTATTTT
>TRBD1|TRBV30|TRBJ1-2|.
CAWSGTGAPLVGRYTF
TGTGCCTGGAGTGGCACAGGGGCCCCTCTAGTCGGACGCTACACCTTC
>TRBD2|TRBV7-3|TRBJ2-2|once
CASSPRILSPGLAGSGELFF
TGTGCCAGCAGCCCCCGGATCCTTTCTCCGGGACTAGCGGGATCCGGGGAGCTGTTTTTT
>TRBD1|TRBV29-1|TRBJ1-2|.
CSVGLGQGYGYTF
TGCAGCGTTGGACTGGGACAGGGCTATGGCTACACCTTC
>.|TRBV3-1/TRBV3-2|TRBJ2-7|.
CASSMWQLTYEQYF
TGTGCCAGCAGCATGTGGCAGCTTACCTACGAGCAGTACTTC
>TRBD1|TRBV7-9|TRBJ2-2|.
CASSSQGAGYTGELFF
TGTGCCAGCAGCTCACAGGGGGCGGGCTACACCGGGGAGCTGTTTTTT
>.|TRBV30|TRBJ1-6|.
CAWQTGKNSPLHF
TGTGCCTGGCAAACAGGGAAGAATTCACCCCTCCACTTT
>TRBD1|TRBV4-1|TRBJ2-1|once
CASSPRQGAAYNEQFF
TGCGCCAGCAGCCCCCGCCAGGGGGCGGCCTACAATGAGCAGTTCTTC